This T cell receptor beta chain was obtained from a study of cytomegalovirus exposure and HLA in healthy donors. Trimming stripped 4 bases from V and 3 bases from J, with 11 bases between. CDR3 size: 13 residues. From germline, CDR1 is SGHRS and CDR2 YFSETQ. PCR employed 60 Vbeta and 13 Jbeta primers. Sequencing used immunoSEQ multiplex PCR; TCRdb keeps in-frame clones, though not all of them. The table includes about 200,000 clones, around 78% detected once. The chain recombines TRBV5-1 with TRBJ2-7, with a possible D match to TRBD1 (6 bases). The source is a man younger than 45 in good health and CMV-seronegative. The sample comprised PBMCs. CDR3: CASSVDSYYEQYF. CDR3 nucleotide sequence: TGCGCCAGCAGCGTGGACAGCTACTACGAGCAGTACTTC.